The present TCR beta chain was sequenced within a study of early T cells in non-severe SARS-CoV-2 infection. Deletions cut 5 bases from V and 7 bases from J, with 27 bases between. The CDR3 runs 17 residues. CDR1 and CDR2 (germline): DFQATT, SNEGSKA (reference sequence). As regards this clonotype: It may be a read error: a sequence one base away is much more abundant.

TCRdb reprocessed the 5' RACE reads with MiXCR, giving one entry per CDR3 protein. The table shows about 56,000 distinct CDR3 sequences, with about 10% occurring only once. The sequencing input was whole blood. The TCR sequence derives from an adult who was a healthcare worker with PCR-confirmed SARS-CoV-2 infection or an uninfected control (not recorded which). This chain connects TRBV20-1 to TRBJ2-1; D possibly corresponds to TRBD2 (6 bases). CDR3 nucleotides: TGCAGTGCTGGTCTGCACACCCGGGACGGGAGAACAAATGAGCAGTTCTTC. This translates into CSAGLHTRDGRTNEQFF.